This T cell receptor (beta chain) was captured in a study of T cell repertoires in cytomegalovirus infection. On this clonotype: As yet, its antigen is unknown.

Each CDR3 protein is one row after TCRdb ran MiXCR on the reads. The sample carries around 800,000 distinct CDR3 sequences, 30% to 35% recorded once. Here the sequenced sample was cultured CD8+ T cells from PBMCs, taken from culture after CMV antigen stimulation. The sequence was obtained from a human donor in good health (CMV status not recorded). Some clones in this sample may be carry-over from other donors' samples.

The CDR3 DNA is TGTGCCAGCAGGTCGTCAGGGGGTTCAGGAAACACCATATATTTT. This codes for CASRSSGGSGNTIYF. The V call is TRBV9, the J call TRBJ1-3; 7 bases line up with TRBD1. J lost 4 bases, V lost 5 bases, and 9 bases had no gene match. There are 15 residues in the CDR3. Germline lookup yields CDR1 SGDLS and CDR2 YYNGEE. The whole variable domain, filled in from reference TRBV9 and TRBJ1-3, reads DSGVTQTPKHLITATGQRVTLRCSPRSGDLSVYWYQQSLDQGLQFLIQYYNGEERAKGNILERFSAQQFPDLHSELNLSSLELGDSALYFCASRSSGGSGNTIYFGEGSWLTVV.